One T cell receptor (beta chain) is described in this entry. Its antigen is not identified. This record comes from a study of beta chain features in type 1 diabetes. Study observations and caveats: In all four CD4+ subsets, TCRB CDR3 length was significantly, moderately reduced in type 1 diabetes. A pattern of fewer insertions and more deletions at VDJ junctions was seen in type 1 diabetes patients. Any HLA type influence on TCRB rearrangement was left unresolved here.

Isolated RNA was reverse transcribed in full, so expressed TCRB transcripts were sequenced. Measured with immunoSEQ multiplex PCR; TCRdb has only the in-frame clones, and not every one. The sample includes under 450,000 clones, less than 15% of them seen just once. CDR1 and CDR2 from the germline V gene are SGHRS and YFSETQ. CDR3 length: 13 amino acids. Trimming cost V 5 bases and J 0 bases; bases outside gene matches: 2. This receptor was identified in a woman aged 18-30 years in good health. The chain has TRBV5-1 and TRBJ2-7; 7 bases map to TRBD1. The specimen was naive CD4+ T cells from blood. CDR3: CASRQGHSYEQYF. CDR3 sequence (DNA): TGCGCCAGCAGACAGGGGCACTCCTACGAGCAGTACTTC. Variable domain in full (rest from reference TRBV5-1 and TRBJ2-7): KAGVTQTPRYLIKTRGQQVTLSCSPISGHRSVSWYQQTPGQGLQFLFEYFSETQRNKGNFPGRFSGRQFSNSRSEMNVSTLELGDSALYLCASRQGHSYEQYFGPGTRLTVT.